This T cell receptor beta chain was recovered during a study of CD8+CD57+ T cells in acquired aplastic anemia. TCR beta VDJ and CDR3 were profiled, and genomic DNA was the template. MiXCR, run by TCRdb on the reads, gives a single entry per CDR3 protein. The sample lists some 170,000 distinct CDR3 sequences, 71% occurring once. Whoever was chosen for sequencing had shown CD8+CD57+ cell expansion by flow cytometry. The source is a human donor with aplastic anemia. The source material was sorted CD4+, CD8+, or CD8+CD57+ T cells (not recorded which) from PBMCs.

CDR3 coding DNA: TGTGCCAGCAGTGTGAGGGGATCCTCCTACGAGCAGTACTTC. Translated: CASSVRGSSYEQYF. The chain carries TRBV12-3 or TRBV12-4 and TRBJ2-7, with D perhaps being TRBD1 or TRBD2 (5 bases each). The germline V and J ends were trimmed by 5 bases and 0 bases, with 11 bases remaining between them. The CDR3 sequence is 14 residues long.